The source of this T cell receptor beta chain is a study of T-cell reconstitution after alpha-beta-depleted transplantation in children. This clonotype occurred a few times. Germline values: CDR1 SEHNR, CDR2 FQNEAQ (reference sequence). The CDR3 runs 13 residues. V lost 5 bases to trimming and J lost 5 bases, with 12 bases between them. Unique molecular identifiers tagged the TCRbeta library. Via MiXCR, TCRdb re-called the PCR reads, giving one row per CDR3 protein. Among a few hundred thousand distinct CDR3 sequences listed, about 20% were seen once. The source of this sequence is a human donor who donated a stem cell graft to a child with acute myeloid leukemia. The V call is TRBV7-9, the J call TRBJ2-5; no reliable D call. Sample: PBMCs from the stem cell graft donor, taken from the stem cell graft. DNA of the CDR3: TGTGCCAGCAGCCCCCCCCAGGTGGAGACCCAGTACTTC. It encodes CASSPPQVETQYF.